A single sample is the source of the 8 T cell receptor beta chains below, sequenced in a study of blood T cell repertoires in COVID-19 (dated by TCRdb to the early 2020s). The receptor library was made with the immunoSEQ multiplex PCR assay. TCRdb's version of the immuneACCESS table is confined to in-frame rearrangements and falls short of the full clone set. An unresolved V gene accounts for under half of the shortfall where checked; the remainder is of unknown origin. The sample table contains under 300,000 clones; only one count was recorded for approximately 90% of them. Around 3.6% of the sample rests with the top ten. Sequencing was performed on peripheral blood. Every receptor here comes from a man aged 18 to 30 with active or convalescent COVID-19.

This clone has only one observation. V usage is TRBV5-1 and J usage is TRBJ2-2; D is possibly TRBD1 (6 bases). V lost 0 bases and J lost 2, with 8 bases in between. The CDR3 sequence is 15 residues long. From germline, CDR1 is SGHRS and CDR2 YFSETQ. The CDR3 loop is CASSLGGQNTGELFF. Here the CDR3 DNA reads TGCGCCAGCAGCTTGGGGGGGCAAAACACCGGGGAGCTGTTTTTT.

V and J are TRBV6-5 and TRBJ2-5; 7 bases are a match to TRBD2. The germline CDR1 and CDR2 sequences are MNHEY and SVGAGI. The trim removed 1 base at V and 2 bases at J, leaving 7 bases unmatched. There are 16 residues in the CDR3. The CDR3 protein is CASSYFGLGAQETQYF. The CDR3 DNA sequence: TGTGCCAGCAGTTACTTCGGACTAGGGGCGCAAGAGACCCAGTACTTC.

V gene TRBV24-1 combines with J gene TRBJ1-1, with 7 nucleotides matching TRBD1. The CDR3 has 13 amino acids. Trimming at V came to 0 bases and at J to 8 bases, leaving 2 bases not matched to a gene. Germline loops: CDR1 KGHDR, CDR2 SFDVKD. The CDR3 reads CATSDLEGAEAFF. The CDR3 DNA reads TGTGCCACCAGTGATTTGGAGGGGGCAGAAGCTTTCTTT.

This chain uses TRBV4-1 with TRBJ2-2; 7 bases map to TRBD2. CDR1 is MGHRA, CDR2 YSYEKL, per germline. The CDR3 has 14 amino acids. The junction had 5 bases not matched to a gene; V was cut back by 6 bases and J by 4 bases. The CDR3 coding sequence is TGCGCCAGCAGGGGGGGGAACCCCACCGGGGAGCTGTTTTTT. Protein product: CASRGGNPTGELFF.

The chain joins TRBV5-1 to TRBJ1-3; possible D gene TRBD1, 5 bases. The CDR3 has 15 amino acids. Germline V CDR1 and CDR2: SGHRS, YFSETQ. The ends were cut back, 4 bases at V and 2 bases at J, with 13 bases in the middle. DNA for the CDR3: TGCGCCAGCAGCGCGGACGGACAACCTGGAAACACCATATATTTT. This sequence encodes CASSADGQPGNTIYF.

The CDR3 DNA reads TGTGCCAGCTCACCGACAGGGCCTGGCTACACCTTC. Translation gives CASSPTGPGYTF. The chain is built from TRBV18 and TRBJ1-2; 7 positions agree with TRBD1. Germline V lookup: CDR1 KGHSH, CDR2 LQKENI. The CDR3 consists of 12 residues. V shed 3 bases, J shed 7 bases, and the junction held 2 bases outside the gene matches.

The chain links TRBV24-1 to TRBJ1-4; 8 bases are shared with TRBD1. J lost 5 bases, V lost 4 bases, and 5 bases had no gene match. Germline lookup yields CDR1 KGHDR and CDR2 SFDVKD. CDR3 length: 15 residues. The CDR3 sequence: CATSDPGTGNEKLFF. CDR3 sequence (DNA): TGTGCCACCAGTGACCCAGGGACAGGCAATGAAAAACTGTTTTTT.

This chain uses TRBV7-3 with TRBJ2-5; 11 bases line up with TRBD2. V lost 2 bases and J lost 0; bases outside the gene matches: 5. The CDR3 runs to 17 residues. Germline CDR1 is SGHTA and CDR2 is FQGTGA. Here the CDR3 reads CASSLAPTSGNQETQYF. The DNA for the CDR3 is TGTGCCAGCAGCTTAGCCCCGACTAGCGGGAACCAAGAGACCCAGTACTTC.